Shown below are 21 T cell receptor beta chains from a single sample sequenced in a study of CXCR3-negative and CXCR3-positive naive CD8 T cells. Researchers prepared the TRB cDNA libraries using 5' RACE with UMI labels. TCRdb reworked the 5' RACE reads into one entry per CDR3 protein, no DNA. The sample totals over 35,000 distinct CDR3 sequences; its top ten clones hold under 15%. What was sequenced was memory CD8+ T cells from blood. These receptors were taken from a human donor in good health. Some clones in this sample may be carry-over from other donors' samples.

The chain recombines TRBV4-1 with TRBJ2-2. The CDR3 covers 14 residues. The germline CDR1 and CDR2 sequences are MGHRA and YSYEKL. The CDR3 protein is CASSQDPVTGELFF.

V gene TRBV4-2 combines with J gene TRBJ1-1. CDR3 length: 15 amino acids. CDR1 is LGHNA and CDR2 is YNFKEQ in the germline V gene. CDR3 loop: CASSQAVQTNTEAFF.

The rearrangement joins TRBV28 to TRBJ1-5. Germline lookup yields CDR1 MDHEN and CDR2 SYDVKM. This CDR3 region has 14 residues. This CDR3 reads CASSFRAVGQPQHF.

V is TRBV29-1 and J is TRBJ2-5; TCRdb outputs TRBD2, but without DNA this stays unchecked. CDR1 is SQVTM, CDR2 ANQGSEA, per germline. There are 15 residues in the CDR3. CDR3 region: CSAQLAEDPQETQYF.

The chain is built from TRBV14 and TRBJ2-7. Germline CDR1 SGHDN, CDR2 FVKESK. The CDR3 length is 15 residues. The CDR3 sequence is CASSQEIGVGYEQYF.

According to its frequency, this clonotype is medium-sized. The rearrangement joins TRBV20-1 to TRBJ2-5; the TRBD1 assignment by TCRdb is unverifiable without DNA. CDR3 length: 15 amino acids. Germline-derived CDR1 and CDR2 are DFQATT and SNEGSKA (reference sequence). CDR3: CSARDGRTEQETQYF.

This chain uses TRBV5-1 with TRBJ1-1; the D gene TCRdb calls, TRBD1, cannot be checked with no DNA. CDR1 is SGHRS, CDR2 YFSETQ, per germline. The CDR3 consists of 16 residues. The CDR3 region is CASSRAPGEVYTEAFF.

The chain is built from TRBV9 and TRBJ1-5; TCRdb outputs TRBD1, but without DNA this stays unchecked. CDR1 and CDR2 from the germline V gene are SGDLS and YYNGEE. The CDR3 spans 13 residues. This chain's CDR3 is CASSRGDNQPQHF. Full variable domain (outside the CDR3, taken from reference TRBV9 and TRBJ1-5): DSGVTQTPKHLITATGQRVTLRCSPRSGDLSVYWYQQSLDQGLQFLIQYYNGEERAKGNILERFSAQQFPDLHSELNLSSLELGDSALYFCASSRGDNQPQHFGDGTRLSIL.

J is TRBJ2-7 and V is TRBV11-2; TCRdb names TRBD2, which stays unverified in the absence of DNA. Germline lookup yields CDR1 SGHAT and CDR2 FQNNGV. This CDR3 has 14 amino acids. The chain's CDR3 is CASSFTSGSGEQYF.

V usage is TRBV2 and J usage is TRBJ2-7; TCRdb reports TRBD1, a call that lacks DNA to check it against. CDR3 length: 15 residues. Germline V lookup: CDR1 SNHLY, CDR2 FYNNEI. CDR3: CASSEGSDIPYEQYF.

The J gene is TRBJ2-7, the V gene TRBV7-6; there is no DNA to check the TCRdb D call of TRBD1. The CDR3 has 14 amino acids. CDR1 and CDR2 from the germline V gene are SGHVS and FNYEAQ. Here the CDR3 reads CASSSDARGYEQYF.

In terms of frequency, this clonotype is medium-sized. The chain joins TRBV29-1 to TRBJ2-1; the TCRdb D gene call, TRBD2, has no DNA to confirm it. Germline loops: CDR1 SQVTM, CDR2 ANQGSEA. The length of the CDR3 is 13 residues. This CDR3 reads CSVPTADYNEQFF.

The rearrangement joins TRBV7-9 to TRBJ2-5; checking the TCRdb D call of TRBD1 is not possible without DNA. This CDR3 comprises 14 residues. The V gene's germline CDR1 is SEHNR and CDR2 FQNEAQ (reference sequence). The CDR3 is CASSPLTGEETQYF. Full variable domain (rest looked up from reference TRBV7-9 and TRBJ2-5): DTGVSQNPRHKITKRGQNVTFRCDPISEHNRLYWYRQTLGQGPEFLTYFQNEAQLEKSRLLSDRFSAERPKGSFSTLEIQRTEQGDSAMYLCASSPLTGEETQYFGPGTRLLVL.

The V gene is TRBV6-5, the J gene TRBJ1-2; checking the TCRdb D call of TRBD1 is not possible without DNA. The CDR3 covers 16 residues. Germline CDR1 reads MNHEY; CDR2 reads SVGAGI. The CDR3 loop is CASSYSIGGYDYGYTF.

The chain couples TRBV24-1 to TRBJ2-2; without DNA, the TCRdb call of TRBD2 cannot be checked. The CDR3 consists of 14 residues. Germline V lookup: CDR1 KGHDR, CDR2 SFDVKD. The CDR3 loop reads CATSAPGLQGELFF.

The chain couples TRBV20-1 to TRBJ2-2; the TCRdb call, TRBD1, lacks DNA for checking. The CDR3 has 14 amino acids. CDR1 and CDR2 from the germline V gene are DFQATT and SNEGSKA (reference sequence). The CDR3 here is CSARVTGDTGELFF.

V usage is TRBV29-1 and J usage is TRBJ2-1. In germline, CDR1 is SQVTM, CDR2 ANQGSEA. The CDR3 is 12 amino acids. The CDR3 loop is CSVEDPTGEQFF.

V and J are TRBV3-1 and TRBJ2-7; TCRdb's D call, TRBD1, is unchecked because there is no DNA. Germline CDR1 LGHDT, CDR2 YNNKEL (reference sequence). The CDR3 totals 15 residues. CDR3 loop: CASSQERGRGYEQYF.

CDR3 region: CASSVGSGDYNEQFF. This chain joins TRBV9 and TRBJ2-1; absent DNA, TCRdb's TRBD1 call cannot be checked. This CDR3 has 15 amino acids. Germline CDR1 is SGDLS and CDR2 is YYNGEE.

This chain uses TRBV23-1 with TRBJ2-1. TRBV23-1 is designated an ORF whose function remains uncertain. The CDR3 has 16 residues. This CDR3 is CASTAPGSNSYNEQFF.

CDR3 in amino acids: CSAREGSYEQYF. V usage is TRBV20-1 and J usage is TRBJ2-7. The germline V gene has CDR1 DFQATT and CDR2 SNEGSKA (reference sequence). The CDR3 totals 12 residues.